This T cell receptor (beta chain) comes out of a study of T cell repertoires in cytomegalovirus infection. Across the study: Both recently identified HLA-C-restricted and well-studied HLA-B-restricted CMV epitopes were used in the study. In public TCR beta signatures, there were indications of both CMV infection and matching HLA type.

TCRdb fed the reads into MiXCR, producing one record per CDR3 protein. The sample lists about 830,000 distinct CDR3 sequences, 30% to 35% occurring once. This clonotype turned up a few times. No antigen is known for it. The CDR3 extends over 15 amino acids. V lost 2 bases and J lost 4, with 14 bases in between. Germline V gene data show CDR1 as SGHVS and CDR2 as FNYEAQ. The study's findings and limits: HLA-C-restricted TCR beta clonotypes specific for CMV led the ex vivo response. Summed frequency of shared TCR beta families picked out CMV carriers who also had the relevant HLA.

The sample consisted of cultured CD8+ T cells from PBMCs, taken from culture after CMV antigen stimulation. This chain links TRBV7-6 with TRBJ2-5, with D perhaps TRBD1 or TRBD2 (5 bases each). The TCR comes from a human donor in good health (CMV status not recorded). Some clones in this sample may be carry-over from other donors' samples. CDR3 region: CASSLTGTPGETQYF. The CDR3 bases are TGTGCCAGCAGCTTAACCGGGACGCCGGGAGAGACCCAGTACTTC.